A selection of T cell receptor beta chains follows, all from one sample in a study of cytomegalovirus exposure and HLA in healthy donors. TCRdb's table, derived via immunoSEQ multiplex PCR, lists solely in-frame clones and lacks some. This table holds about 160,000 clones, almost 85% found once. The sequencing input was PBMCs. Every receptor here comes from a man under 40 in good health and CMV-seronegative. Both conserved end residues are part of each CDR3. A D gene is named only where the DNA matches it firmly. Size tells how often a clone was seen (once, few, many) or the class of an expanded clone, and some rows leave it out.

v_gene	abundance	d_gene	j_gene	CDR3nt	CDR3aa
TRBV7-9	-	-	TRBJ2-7	TGTGCCAGCAGCTTAGCCCACTACGAGCAGTACTTC	CASSLAHYEQYF
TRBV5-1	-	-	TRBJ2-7	TGCGCCAGCAGCTTGGCTAGCAGATCCTACGAGCAGTACTTC	CASSLASRSYEQYF
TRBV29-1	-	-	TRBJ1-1	TGCAGCGTTGGGAGTGGAACTGAAGCTTTCTTT	CSVGSGTEAFF
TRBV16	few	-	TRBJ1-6	TGTGCCAGCAGCCAATCGCCACTTCAATATAATTCACCCCTCCACTTT	CASSQSPLQYNSPLHF
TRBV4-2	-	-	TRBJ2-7	TGTGCCAGCAGCCCCCGTCTGTCCTACGAGCAGTACTTC	CASSPRLSYEQYF
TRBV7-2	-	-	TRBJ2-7	TGTGCCAGCAGCTTAGATTTCTCAGGGGCCTACGAGCAGTACTTC	CASSLDFSGAYEQYF
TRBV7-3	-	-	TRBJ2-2	TGTGCCAGCAGCTTCCTAGGGAACACCGGGGAGCTGTTTTTT	CASSFLGNTGELFF
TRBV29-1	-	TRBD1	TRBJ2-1	TGCAGCGTCGGGACCGGGACAGGGTTACATGAGCAGTTCTTC	CSVGTGTGLHEQFF
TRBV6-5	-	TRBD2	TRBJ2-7	TGTGGGACTAGCGGGAGAAGGGAGCAGTACTTC	CGTSGRREQYF
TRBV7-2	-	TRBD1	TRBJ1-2	TGTGCCAGCAGCGAAGGACAGGGGGCGATCGGTGCCACCTTC	CASSEGQGAIGATF
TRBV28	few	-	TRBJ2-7	TGTGCCAGCAGTTTCATCTACGAGCAGTACTTC	CASSFIYEQYF
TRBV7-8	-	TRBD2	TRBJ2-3	TGTGCCAGCAGCCCTCGGACTAGCGGGAGCACAGATACGCAGTATTTT	CASSPRTSGSTDTQYF
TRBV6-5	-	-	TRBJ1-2	TGTGCCAGCACCAAAGCTTTTAACTATGGCTACACCTTC	CASTKAFNYGYTF
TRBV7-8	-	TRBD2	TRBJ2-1	TGTGCCAGCAGCCGCGGGGAGGGGTGGAATGAGCAGTTCTTC	CASSRGEGWNEQFF
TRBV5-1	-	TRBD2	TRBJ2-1	TGCGCCAGCAGCTTGGATCCTAGCGGGACTGGGAATGAGCAGTTCTTC	CASSLDPSGTGNEQFF
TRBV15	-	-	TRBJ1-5	TGTGCCACCAGCAGAGGGGCAGACAATCAGCCCCAGCATTTT	CATSRGADNQPQHF
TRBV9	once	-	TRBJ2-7	TGTGCCAGCAGCGTAGGAGGATGGCAGGGTAGCTCCTACGAGCAGTACTTC	CASSVGGWQGSSYEQYF
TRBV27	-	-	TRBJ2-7	TGTGCCAGCAGTTTATCGAGGTACGCCTACGAGCAGTACTTC	CASSLSRYAYEQYF
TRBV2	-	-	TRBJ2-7	TGTGCCAGCAGTGTTTACGAGCAGTACTTC	CASSVYEQYF
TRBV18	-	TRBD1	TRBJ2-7	TGTGCCAGCTCCCCAGGGACAGAATCCTCCTACGAGCAGTACTTC	CASSPGTESSYEQYF
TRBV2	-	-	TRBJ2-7	TGTGCCAGCAGTGAGGAGGGCACCCTGCGCGAGCAGTACTTC	CASSEEGTLREQYF
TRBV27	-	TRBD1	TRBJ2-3	TGTGCCAGCAGTGCTATAACCGGGACAGGGGTAGCAGATACGCAGTATTTT	CASSAITGTGVADTQYF
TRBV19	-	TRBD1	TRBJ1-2	TGTGCCAGTAGAAGGACAGGACTTAACTATGGCTACACCTTC	CASRRTGLNYGYTF
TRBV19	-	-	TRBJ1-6	TGTGCCAGTGGATTCGGGACACAAGGGAGCTCCTATAATTCACCCCTCCACTTT	CASGFGTQGSSYNSPLHF
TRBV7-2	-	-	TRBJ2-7	TGTGCCAGCAGCTTATCGCCCAGGGGCGACGAGCAGTACTTC	CASSLSPRGDEQYF
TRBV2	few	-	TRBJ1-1	TGTGCCAGCAGTGCGGGGTGGACTGAAGCTTTCTTT	CASSAGWTEAFF
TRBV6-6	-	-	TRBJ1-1	TGTGCCAGCGGCGCGACAGTACACATGAACACTGAAGCTTTCTTT	CASGATVHMNTEAFF
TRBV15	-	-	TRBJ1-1	TGTGCCACCAGCAGGGTCAGGGAAGGGACTGAAGCTTTCTTT	CATSRVREGTEAFF
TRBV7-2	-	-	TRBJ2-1	TGTGCCAGCAGCTTAATAGATTCAAATGAGCAGTTCTTC	CASSLIDSNEQFF
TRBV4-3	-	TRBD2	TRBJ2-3	TGCGCCAGCAGCCAAGATGGGACGGGAGGGACAGATACGCAGTATTTT	CASSQDGTGGTDTQYF
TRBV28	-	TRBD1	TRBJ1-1	TGTGCCAGCAGTCCACGGGACAGGGCCGGTTGGAACACTGAAGCTTTCTTT	CASSPRDRAGWNTEAFF
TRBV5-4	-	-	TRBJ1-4	TGTGCCAGCAGCCGCAGGGAAGCTAATGAAAAACTGTTTTTT	CASSRREANEKLFF
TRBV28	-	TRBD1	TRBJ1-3	TGTGCCAGCACCAACCGGCGGACAGGGGAAGGAAACACCATATATTTT	CASTNRRTGEGNTIYF
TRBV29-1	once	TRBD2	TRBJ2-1	TGCAGCGTTTTGGGCGGGAGGGCCTACAATGAGCAGTTCTTC	CSVLGGRAYNEQFF
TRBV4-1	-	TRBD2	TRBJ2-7	TGCGCCAGCAGCCAAGAGTCAGCGCGGGAGGGGTACGAGCAGTACTTC	CASSQESAREGYEQYF
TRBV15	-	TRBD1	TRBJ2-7	TGTGCCACCAGCAGGACCGGGACAGGGACCTACGAGCAGTACTTC	CATSRTGTGTYEQYF
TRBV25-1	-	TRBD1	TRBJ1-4	TGTGCCAGCAGTGGGACTGGGGACAGGGGCGAAAAACTGTTTTTT	CASSGTGDRGEKLFF
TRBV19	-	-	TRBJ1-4	TGTGCCAGTAGTATCAGGGCGTCCTCTGCAACTAATGAAAAACTGTTTTTT	CASSIRASSATNEKLFF
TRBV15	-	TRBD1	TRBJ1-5	TGTGCCACCAGCAAACCAACAGGGGATCAGCCCCAGCATTTT	CATSKPTGDQPQHF
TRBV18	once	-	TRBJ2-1	TGTGCCAGCTCACCACCGGGAACAGACTATCGGTTCTTC	CASSPPGTDYRFF
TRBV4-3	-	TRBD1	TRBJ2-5	TGCGCCAGCAGTTTCAACGCCTACCCCGGGACAGGGGAAGAGACCCAGTACTTC	CASSFNAYPGTGEETQYF
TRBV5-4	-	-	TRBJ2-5	TGTGCCAGCAGCCACGACAGCGGGTCAGAGACCCAGTACTTC	CASSHDSGSETQYF
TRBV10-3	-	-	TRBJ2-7	TGTGCCATCAGCGGCACGACTGGCGGCTCCTACGAGCAGTACTTC	CAISGTTGGSYEQYF
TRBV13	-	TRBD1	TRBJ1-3	TGTGCCAGCAGCTTGAGACAGGGGAGAAGATCTGGAAACACCATATATTTT	CASSLRQGRRSGNTIYF
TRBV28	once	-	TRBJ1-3	TGTGCCAGCCGCCGAAGCGGGTCCGGAAACACCATATATTTT	CASRRSGSGNTIYF
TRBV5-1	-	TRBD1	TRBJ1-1	TGCGCCAGCAGCCCCGGGACAGGAAACACTGAAGCTTTCTTT	CASSPGTGNTEAFF
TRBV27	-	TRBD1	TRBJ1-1	TGTGCCAGCAGTCTCAGGGGGGAGACTGAAGCTTTCTTT	CASSLRGETEAFF
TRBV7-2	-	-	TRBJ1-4	TGTGCCAGCAGCCCTGACGGGGGTGAAAAACTGTTTTTT	CASSPDGGEKLFF
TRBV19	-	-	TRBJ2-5	TGTGCCAGTAGTATAGAGTCAGCGGCAGTTCCCCAGCGGGAGACCCAGTACTTC	CASSIESAAVPQRETQYF
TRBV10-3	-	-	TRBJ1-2	TGTGCCATCAGTGAATCAGGGGATGGCTACACCTTC	CAISESGDGYTF
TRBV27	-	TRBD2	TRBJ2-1	TGTGCCAGCAGACCTTTCGGGACTAGCGGGAGTATGGAGCAGTTCTTC	CASRPFGTSGSMEQFF
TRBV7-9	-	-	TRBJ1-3	TGTGCCAGCAGCCCGCCCGGGGGGGCCTCTGGAAACACCATATATTTT	CASSPPGGASGNTIYF
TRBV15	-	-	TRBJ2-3	TGTGCCACCAGCAGAGAGGCAAGTACGCAGTATTTT	CATSREASTQYF
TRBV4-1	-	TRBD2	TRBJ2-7	TGCGCCAGCAGCCCGGGTAGCGGGGGCTACGAGCAGTACTTC	CASSPGSGGYEQYF
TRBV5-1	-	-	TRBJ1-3	TGCGCCAGCAGCTTGGTGTCGGGTACTCCTGGAAACACCATATATTTT	CASSLVSGTPGNTIYF
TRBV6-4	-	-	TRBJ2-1	TGTGCCAGCAGCCCTAGACCATCCCCAGGGGATGAGCAGTTCTTC	CASSPRPSPGDEQFF
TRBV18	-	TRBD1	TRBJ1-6	TGTGCCAGCTCACCGGGACAGGGGGTGAATTCACCCCTCCACTTT	CASSPGQGVNSPLHF
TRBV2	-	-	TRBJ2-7	TGTGCCAGCAGTGATCGCGGGTACGAGCAGTACTTC	CASSDRGYEQYF
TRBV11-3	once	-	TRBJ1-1	TGTGCCAGCAGCACCGAGGGCGGCAGCACTGAAGCTTTCTTT	CASSTEGGSTEAFF